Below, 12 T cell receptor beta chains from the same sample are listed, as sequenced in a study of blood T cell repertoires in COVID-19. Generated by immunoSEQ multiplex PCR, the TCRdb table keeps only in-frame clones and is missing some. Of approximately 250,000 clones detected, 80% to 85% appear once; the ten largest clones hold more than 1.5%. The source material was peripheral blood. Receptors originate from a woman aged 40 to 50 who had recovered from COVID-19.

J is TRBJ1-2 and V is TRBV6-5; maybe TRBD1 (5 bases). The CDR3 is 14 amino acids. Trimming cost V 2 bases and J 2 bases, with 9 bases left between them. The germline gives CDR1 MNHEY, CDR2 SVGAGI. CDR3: CASSYGDSNYGYTF. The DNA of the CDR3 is TGTGCCAGCAGTTACGGAGACAGCAACTATGGCTACACCTTC.

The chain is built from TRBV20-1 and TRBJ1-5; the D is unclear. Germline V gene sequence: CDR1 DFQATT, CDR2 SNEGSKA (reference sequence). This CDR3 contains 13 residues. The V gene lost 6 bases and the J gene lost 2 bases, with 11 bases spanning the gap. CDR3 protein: CSASGSRNQPQHF. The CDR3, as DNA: TGCAGTGCCAGTGGAAGCCGCAATCAGCCCCAGCATTTT.

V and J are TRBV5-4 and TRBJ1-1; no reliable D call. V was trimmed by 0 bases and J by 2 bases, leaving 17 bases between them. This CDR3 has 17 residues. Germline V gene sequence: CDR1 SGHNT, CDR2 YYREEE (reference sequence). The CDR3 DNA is TGTGCCAGCAGCTTGGCCCCTCGTCAGGCGGGCAACACTGAAGCTTTCTTT. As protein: CASSLAPRQAGNTEAFF.

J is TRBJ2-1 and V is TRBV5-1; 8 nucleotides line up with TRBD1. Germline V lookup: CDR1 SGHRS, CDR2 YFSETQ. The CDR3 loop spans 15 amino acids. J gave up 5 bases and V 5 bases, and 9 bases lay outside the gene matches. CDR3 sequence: CASRERDRWDNEQFF. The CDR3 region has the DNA TGCGCCAGCAGGGAAAGGGACAGGTGGGACAATGAGCAGTTCTTC.

The CDR3 region has the DNA TGCGCCAGCAGCTTGGCCAGTAGCACAGATACGCAGTATTTT. This codes for CASSLASSTDTQYF. This rearrangement joins TRBV5-1 to TRBJ2-3; D gene uncertain. Trimming left V 0 bases short and J 0 bases short, with 5 bases between. The CDR3 runs 14 residues. Germline V gene data show CDR1 as SGHRS and CDR2 as YFSETQ.

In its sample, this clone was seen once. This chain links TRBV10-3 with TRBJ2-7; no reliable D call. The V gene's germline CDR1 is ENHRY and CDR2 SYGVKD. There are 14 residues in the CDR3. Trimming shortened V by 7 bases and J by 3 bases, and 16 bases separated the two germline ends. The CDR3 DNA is TGTGCCATCACCAACGAGGTTCGTAGCTACGAGCAGTACTTC. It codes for CAITNEVRSYEQYF.

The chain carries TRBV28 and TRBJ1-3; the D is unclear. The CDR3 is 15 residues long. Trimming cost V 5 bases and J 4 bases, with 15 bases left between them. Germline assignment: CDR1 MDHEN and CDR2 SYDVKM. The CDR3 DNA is TGTGCCAGCAGTCCGGGCGGGCCAGCGGGAAACACCATATATTTT. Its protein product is CASSPGGPAGNTIYF.

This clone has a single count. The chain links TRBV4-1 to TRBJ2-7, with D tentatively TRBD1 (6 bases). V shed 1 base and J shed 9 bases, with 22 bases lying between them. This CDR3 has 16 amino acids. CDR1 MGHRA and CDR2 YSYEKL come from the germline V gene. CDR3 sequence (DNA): TGCGCCAGCAGCCAAGGGCCCCTGGACAGTCCCTTTTCGCAGTACTTC. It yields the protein CASSQGPLDSPFSQYF.

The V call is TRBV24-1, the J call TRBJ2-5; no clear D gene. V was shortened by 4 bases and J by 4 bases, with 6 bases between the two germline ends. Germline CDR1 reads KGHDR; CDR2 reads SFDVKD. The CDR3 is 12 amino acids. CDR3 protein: CATSDERETQYF. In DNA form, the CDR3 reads TGTGCCACCAGTGACGAGCGAGAGACCCAGTACTTC.

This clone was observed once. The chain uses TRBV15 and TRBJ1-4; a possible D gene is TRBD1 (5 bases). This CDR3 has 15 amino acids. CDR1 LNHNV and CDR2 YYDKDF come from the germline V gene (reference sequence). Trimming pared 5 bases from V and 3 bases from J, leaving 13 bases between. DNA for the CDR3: TGTGCCACCAGCGGGGGACTTTTCTCTAATGAAAAACTGTTTTTT. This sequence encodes CATSGGLFSNEKLFF.

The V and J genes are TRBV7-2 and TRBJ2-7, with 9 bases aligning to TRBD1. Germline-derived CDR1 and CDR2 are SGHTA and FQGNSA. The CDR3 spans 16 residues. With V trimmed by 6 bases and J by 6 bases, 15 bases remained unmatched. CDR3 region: CASRPGTGSSLGEQYF. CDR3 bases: TGTGCCAGCAGGCCCGGGACAGGGAGTTCCCTCGGCGAGCAGTACTTC.

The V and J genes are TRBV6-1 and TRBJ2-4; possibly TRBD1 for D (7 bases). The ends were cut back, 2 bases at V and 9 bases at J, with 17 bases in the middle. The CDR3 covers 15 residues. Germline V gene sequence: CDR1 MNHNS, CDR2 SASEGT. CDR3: CASSERAGGGSIQYF. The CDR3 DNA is TGTGCCAGCAGTGAACGGGCAGGGGGAGGAAGCATTCAGTACTTC.